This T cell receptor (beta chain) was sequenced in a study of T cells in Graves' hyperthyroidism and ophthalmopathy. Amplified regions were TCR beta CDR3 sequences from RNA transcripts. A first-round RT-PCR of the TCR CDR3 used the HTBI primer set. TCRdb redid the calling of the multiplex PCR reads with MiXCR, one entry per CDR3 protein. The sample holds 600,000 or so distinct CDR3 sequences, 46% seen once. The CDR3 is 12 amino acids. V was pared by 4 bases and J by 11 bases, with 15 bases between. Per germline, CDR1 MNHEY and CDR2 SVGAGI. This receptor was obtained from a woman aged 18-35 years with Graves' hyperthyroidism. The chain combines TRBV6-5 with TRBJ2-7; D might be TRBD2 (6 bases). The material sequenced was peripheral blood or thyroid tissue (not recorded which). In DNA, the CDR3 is TGTGCCAGCAGTTTAGCCAACGCGGGAAAGTACTTC. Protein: CASSLANAGKYF.